This section outlines one T cell receptor beta chain sequence together with its context. The antigen remains undetermined. The record originates from a study of EBV T-cell therapy then PD-1 blockade in nasopharyngeal carcinoma. Treatment: AdE1-LMPpoly-expanded autologous EBV-specific T-cell therapy followed by anti-PD-1 nivolumab. Only in-frame clones appear in the TCRdb table, and some are missing; sequencing was by immunoSEQ multiplex PCR. The table includes approximately 23,000 clones, over 65% detected once. Germline V gene data show CDR1 as MRHNA and CDR2 as SNTAGT. V was cut by 5 bases and J by 1 base, with 8 bases left in between. The CDR3 loop spans 13 amino acids.

The clonotype was recovered from a man aged 35 to 55 with nasopharyngeal carcinoma. The rearrangement uses TRBV6-4 and TRBJ1-1; D call uncertain. The starting material was CD8+ T cells from blood, obtained at day -245 from a patient whose treatment included autologous EBV-specific T cells and nivolumab. The DNA of the CDR3 is TGTGCCAGCAGTCGGACCGAGAACACTGAAGCTTTCTTT. Its translation: CASSRTENTEAFF.